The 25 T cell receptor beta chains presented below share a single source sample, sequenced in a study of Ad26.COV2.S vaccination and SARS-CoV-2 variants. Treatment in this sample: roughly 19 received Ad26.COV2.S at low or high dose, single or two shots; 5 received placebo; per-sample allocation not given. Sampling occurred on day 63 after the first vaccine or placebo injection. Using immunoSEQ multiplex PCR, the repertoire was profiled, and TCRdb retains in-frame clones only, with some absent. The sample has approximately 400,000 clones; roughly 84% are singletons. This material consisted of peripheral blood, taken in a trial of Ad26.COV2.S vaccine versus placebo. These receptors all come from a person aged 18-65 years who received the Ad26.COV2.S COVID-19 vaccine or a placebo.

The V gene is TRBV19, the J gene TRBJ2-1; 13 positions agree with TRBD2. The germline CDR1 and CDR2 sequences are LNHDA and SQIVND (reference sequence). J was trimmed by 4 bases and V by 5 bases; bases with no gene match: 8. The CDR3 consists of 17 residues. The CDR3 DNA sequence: TGTGCCAGTAGTGCCCCGACGGGACTAGCGGGGTACAATGAGCAGTTCTTC. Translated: CASSAPTGLAGYNEQFF.

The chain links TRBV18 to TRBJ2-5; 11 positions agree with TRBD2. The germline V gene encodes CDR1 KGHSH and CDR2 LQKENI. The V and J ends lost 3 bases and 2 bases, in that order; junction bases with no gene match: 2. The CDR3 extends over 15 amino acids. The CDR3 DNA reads TGTGCCAGCTCACCCCGACTAGCGGGGCAAGAGACCCAGTACTTC. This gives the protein CASSPRLAGQETQYF.

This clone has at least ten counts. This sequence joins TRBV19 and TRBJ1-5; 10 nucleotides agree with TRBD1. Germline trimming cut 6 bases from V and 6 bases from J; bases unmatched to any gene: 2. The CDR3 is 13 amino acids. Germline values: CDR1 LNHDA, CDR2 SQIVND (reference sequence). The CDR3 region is CASRGQGPQPQHF. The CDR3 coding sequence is TGTGCCAGTAGGGGACAGGGGCCTCAGCCCCAGCATTTT.

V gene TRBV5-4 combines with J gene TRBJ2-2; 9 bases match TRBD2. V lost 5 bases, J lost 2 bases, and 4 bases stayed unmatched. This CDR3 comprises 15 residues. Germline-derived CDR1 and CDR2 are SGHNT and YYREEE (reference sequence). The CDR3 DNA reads TGTGCCAGCAGATCCGGGACTAGCAACACCGGGGAGCTGTTTTTT. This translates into CASRSGTSNTGELFF.

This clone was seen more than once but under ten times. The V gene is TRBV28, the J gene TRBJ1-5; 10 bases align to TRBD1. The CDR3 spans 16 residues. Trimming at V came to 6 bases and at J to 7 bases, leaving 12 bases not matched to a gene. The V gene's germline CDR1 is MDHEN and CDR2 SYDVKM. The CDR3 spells CASSESDRGLRQPQHF. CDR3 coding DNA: TGTGCCAGCAGCGAATCCGACAGGGGGCTTCGGCAGCCCCAGCATTTT.

The CDR3: CASKGGLVWGEQFF. The CDR3 region has the DNA TGTGCCAGTAAAGGGGGACTAGTCTGGGGTGAGCAGTTCTTC. The V gene is TRBV19, the J gene TRBJ2-1; 8 positions agree with TRBD2. The length of the CDR3 is 14 residues. Losses at the gene ends were 7 bases for V and 9 bases for J; bases not matched to a gene: 11. Germline CDR1 is LNHDA and CDR2 is SQIVND (reference sequence). The variable domain in full, completed from reference TRBV19 and TRBJ2-1, reads DGGITQSPKYLFRKEGQNVTLSCEQNLNHDAMYWYRQDPGQGLRLIYYSQIVNDFQKGDIAEGYSVSREKKESFPLTVTSAQKNPTAFYLCASKGGLVWGEQFFGPGTRLTVL.

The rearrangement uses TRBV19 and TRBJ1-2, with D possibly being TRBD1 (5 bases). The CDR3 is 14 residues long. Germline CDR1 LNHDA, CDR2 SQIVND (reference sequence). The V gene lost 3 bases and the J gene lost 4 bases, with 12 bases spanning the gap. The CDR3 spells CASSIGTGGYGYTF. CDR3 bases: TGTGCCAGTAGTATTGGAACGGGGGGCTATGGCTACACCTTC.

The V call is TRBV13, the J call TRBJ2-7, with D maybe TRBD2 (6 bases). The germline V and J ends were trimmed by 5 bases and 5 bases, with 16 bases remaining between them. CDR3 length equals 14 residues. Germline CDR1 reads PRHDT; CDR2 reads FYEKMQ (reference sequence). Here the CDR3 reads CASSRRGTRDEQYF. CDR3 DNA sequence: TGTGCCAGCAGCCGGCGGGGCACCCGGGACGAGCAGTACTTC.

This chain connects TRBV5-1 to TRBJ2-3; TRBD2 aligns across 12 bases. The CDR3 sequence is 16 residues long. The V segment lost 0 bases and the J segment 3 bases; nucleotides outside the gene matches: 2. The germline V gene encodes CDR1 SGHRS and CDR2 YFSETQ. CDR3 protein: CASSLGTSGGTDTQYF. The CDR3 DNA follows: TGCGCCAGCAGCTTGGGCACTAGCGGGGGGACAGATACGCAGTATTTT.

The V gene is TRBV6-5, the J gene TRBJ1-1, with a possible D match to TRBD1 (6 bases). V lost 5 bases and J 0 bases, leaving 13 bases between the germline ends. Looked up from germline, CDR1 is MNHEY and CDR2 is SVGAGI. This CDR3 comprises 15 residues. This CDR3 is CASSPQGFMNTEAFF. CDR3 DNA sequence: TGTGCCAGCAGTCCTCAGGGGTTTATGAACACTGAAGCTTTCTTT.

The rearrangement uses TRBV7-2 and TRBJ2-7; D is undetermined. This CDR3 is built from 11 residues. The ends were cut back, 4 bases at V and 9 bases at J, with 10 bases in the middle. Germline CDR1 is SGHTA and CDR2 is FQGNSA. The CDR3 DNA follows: TGTGCCAGCAGCTCCTACCTGGGGCAGTACTTC. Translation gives CASSSYLGQYF.

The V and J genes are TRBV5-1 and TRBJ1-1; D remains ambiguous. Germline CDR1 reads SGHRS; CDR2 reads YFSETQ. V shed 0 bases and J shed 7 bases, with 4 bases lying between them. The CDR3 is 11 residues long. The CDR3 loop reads CASSLGGEAFF. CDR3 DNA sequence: TGCGCCAGCAGCTTGGGGGGTGAAGCTTTCTTT.

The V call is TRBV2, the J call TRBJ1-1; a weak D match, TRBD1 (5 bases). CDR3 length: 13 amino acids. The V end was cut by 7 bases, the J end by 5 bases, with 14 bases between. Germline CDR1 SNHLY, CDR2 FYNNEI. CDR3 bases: TGTGCCAGCACCGCAGGCTGGGGGACTGAAGCTTTCTTT. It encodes CASTAGWGTEAFF.

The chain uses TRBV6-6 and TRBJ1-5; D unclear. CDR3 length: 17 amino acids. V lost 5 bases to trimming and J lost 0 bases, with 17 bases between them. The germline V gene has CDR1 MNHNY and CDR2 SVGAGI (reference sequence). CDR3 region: CASSRLGSRDSNQPQHF. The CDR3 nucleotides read TGTGCCAGCAGTCGACTTGGTTCGCGGGATAGCAATCAGCCCCAGCATTTT.

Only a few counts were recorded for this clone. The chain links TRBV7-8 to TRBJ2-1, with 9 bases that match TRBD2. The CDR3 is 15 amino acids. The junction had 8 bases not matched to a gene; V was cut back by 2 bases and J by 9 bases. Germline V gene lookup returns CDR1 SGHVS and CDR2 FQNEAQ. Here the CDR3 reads CASSLLRGRAIEQFF. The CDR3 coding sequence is TGTGCCAGCAGCTTATTGCGCGGGAGGGCCATTGAGCAGTTCTTC.

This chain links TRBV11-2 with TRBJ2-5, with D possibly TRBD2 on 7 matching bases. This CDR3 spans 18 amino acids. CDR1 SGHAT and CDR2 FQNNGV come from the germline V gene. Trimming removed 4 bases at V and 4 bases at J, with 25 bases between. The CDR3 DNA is TGTGCCAGCAGCTCCTCTGACTTCGGCGGGGGCCCGGCAGAGACCCAGTACTTC. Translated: CASSSSDFGGGPAETQYF.

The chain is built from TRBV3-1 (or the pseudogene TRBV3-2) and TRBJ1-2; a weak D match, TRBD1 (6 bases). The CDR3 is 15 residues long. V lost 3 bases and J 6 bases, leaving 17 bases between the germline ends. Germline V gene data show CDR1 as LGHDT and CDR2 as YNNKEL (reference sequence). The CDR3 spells CASSQKQGNANGYTF. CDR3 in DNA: TGTGCCAGCAGCCAGAAACAGGGAAATGCGAATGGCTACACCTTC.

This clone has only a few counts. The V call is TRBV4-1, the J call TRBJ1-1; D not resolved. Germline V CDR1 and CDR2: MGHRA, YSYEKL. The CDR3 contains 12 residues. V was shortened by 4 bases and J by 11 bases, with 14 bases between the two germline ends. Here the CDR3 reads CASSPTLGRAFF. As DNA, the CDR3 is TGCGCCAGCAGCCCTACGCTTGGTCGGGCTTTCTTT.

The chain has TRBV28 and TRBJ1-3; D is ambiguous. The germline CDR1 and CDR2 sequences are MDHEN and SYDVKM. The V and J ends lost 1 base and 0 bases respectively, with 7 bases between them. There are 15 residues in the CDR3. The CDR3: CASSLLLDSGNTIYF. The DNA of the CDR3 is TGTGCCAGCAGTTTATTACTGGACTCTGGAAACACCATATATTTT.

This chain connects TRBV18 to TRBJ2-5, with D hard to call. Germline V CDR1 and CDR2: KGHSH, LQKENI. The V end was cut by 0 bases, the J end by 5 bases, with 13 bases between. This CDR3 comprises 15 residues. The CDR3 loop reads CASSPPSANGETQYF. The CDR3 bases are TGTGCCAGCTCACCACCGTCCGCAAACGGGGAGACCCAGTACTTC.

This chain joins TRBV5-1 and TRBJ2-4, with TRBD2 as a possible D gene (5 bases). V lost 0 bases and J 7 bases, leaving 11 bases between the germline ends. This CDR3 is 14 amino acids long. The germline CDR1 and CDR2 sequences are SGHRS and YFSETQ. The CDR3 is CASSLESGDNIQYF. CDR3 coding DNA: TGCGCCAGCAGCTTGGAGAGCGGTGACAACATTCAGTACTTC.

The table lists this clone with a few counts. In DNA, the CDR3 is TGTGCCAGCAGCGAAAGCACTACGACTAATGAAAAACTGTTTTTT. The encoded protein is CASSESTTTNEKLFF. The chain couples TRBV7-8 to TRBJ1-4; D call uncertain. Germline lookup yields CDR1 SGHVS and CDR2 FQNEAQ. The V gene lost 5 bases and the J gene lost 2 bases, with 12 bases spanning the gap. This CDR3 comprises 15 residues.

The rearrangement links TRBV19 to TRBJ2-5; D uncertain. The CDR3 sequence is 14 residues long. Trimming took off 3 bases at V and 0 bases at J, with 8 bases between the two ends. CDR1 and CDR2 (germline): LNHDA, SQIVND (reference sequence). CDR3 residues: CASSIRAYQETQYF. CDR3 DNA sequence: TGTGCCAGTAGTATCAGAGCGTACCAAGAGACCCAGTACTTC.

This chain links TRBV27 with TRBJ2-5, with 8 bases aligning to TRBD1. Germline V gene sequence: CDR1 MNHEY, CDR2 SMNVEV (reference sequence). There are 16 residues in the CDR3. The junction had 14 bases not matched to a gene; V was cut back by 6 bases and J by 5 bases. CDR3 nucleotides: TGTGCCAGCAGCGGAGGACAGGGTTTTCTTCGGGAGACCCAGTACTTC. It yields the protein CASSGGQGFLRETQYF.

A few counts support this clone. Written as DNA, the CDR3 is TGTGCCAGCAGCTTAGCCCCTAGCGGGGCCTCAGGGGGTACGCAGTATTTT. Translation: CASSLAPSGASGGTQYF. The chain carries TRBV7-2 and TRBJ2-3, with 9 bases matching TRBD2. CDR3 length equals 17 residues. Germline V gene data show CDR1 as SGHTA and CDR2 as FQGNSA. V was pared by 0 bases and J by 8 bases, with 12 bases of the junction left unmatched.